A single sample gave rise to the 10 T cell receptor beta chains below, sequenced in a study of response to subunit inactivated influenza vaccine. TCRdb fed the RT-PCR reads into MiXCR, producing one record per CDR3 protein. The table lists over 400,000 distinct CDR3 sequences, approximately 10% of them singletons, with more than 10% in the top ten. Source: PBMCs from blood, taken about 6 weeks after vaccination. Receptors originate from a middle-aged man who received an inactivated influenza vaccine.

This clonotype was seen only a few times. Here the CDR3 reads CASSLTSVFNEQFF. The CDR3 nucleotides are TGTGCCAGCAGCTTGACTAGCGTGTTCAATGAGCAGTTCTTC. The chain uses TRBV5-5 and TRBJ2-1; the match to TRBD2 covers 7 bases. The CDR3 loop spans 14 amino acids. Germline-derived CDR1 and CDR2 are SGHKS and YYEKEE (reference sequence). After removal of 1 base from V and 6 bases from J, the junction contained 4 bases not matched to a gene.

This clonotype occurred a few times. The chain employs TRBV28 and TRBJ2-3; tentative D call: TRBD2 (5 bases). The CDR3 contains 17 residues. Germline V CDR1 and CDR2: MDHEN, SYDVKM. V was pared by 5 bases and J by 0 bases, with 18 bases between. The CDR3 protein is CASSPMKRKRSTDTQYF. The CDR3 coding sequence is TGTGCCAGCAGTCCGATGAAGCGGAAACGCAGCACAGATACGCAGTATTTT.

The CDR3 is CAWSVPGQGLTYEQYF. Written as DNA, the CDR3 is TGTGCCTGGAGTGTACCAGGACAAGGCCTAACCTACGAGCAGTACTTC. The chain carries TRBV30 and TRBJ2-7; D possibly corresponds to TRBD1 (5 bases). V lost 0 bases to trimming and J lost 2 bases, with 17 bases between them. Germline CDR1 and CDR2: GTSNPN and SVGIG (reference sequence). The CDR3 has 16 amino acids.

This clonotype has at least ten counts. The chain couples TRBV29-1 to TRBJ2-5, with D perhaps TRBD1 (5 bases). The V gene's germline CDR1 is SQVTM and CDR2 ANQGSEA. The germline V and J ends were trimmed by 5 bases and 4 bases, with 14 bases remaining between them. This CDR3 is built from 13 residues. CDR3 in DNA: TGCAGCGTTTCGAAGGGGCTCTCAGAGACCCAGTACTTC. It is translated as CSVSKGLSETQYF.

This clonotype was counted ten times or more. The chain is built from TRBV3-1 and TRBJ2-3; TRBD2 aligns across 7 bases. The V segment lost 0 bases and the J segment 7 bases; nucleotides outside the gene matches: 19. This CDR3 region has 19 residues. CDR1 LGHDT and CDR2 YNNKEL come from the germline V gene (reference sequence). CDR3 in DNA: TGTGCCAGCAGCCAAGATTGGGATGCTAGCGGAGCTTCTTCAAATACGCAGTATTTT. Protein: CASSQDWDASGASSNTQYF.

The chain has TRBV30 and TRBJ2-5, with D possibly matching TRBD1 (5 bases). The CDR3 loop spans 12 amino acids. V was pared by 1 base and J by 2 bases, with 5 bases between. Per the germline V gene, CDR1 is GTSNPN and CDR2 is SVGIG (reference sequence). The CDR3 region is CAWSGQQETQYF. The DNA of the CDR3 is TGTGCCTGGAGTGGACAGCAAGAGACCCAGTACTTC.

This clonotype came up a few times. The gene calls are TRBV12-3 or TRBV12-4 and TRBJ1-2; the match to TRBD1 covers 7 bases. V lost 3 bases, J lost 6 bases, and 4 bases stayed unmatched. The CDR3 totals 13 residues. The CDR3 loop reads CASSFGQADGYTF. In DNA, the CDR3 is TGTGCCAGCAGTTTCGGACAGGCGGATGGCTACACCTTC.

In its sample, this clonotype was seen many times. V usage is TRBV12-3 or TRBV12-4 and J usage is TRBJ2-5; no reliable D call. Trimming left V 3 bases short and J 2 bases short, with 10 bases between. The CDR3 runs to 14 residues. The DNA for the CDR3 is TGTGCCAGCAGTTTTAACGGACCTCAAGAGACCCAGTACTTC. As protein: CASSFNGPQETQYF.

This chain uses TRBV6-1 with TRBJ2-1, with 8 bases aligning to TRBD1. This CDR3 contains 18 residues. The trim removed 2 bases at V and 1 base at J, leaving 10 bases unmatched. Looked up from germline, CDR1 is MNHNS and CDR2 is SASEGT. The CDR3 DNA follows: TGTGCCAGCAGTGAAAGACAGGGGTCTGTTTGGTCCTACAATGAGCAGTTCTTC. This sequence encodes CASSERQGSVWSYNEQFF.

Only a few counts were recorded for this clonotype. This rearrangement joins TRBV12-3 or TRBV12-4 to TRBJ2-7; TRBD2 aligns across 7 bases. Trimming at V came to 4 bases and at J to 2 bases, leaving 5 bases not matched to a gene. The CDR3 length is 14 residues. The CDR3 region is CASSSSSGTYEQYF. CDR3 coding DNA: TGTGCCAGCAGTTCCTCTAGCGGCACCTACGAGCAGTACTTC.